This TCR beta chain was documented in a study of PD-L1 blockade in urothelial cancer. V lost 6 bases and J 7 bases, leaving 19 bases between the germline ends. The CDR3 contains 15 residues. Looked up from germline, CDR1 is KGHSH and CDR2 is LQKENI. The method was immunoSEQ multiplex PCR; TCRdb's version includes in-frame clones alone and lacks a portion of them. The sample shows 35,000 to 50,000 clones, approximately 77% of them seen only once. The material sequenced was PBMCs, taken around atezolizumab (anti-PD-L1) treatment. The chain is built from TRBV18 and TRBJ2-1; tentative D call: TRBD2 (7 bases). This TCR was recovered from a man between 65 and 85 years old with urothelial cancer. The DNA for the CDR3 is TGTGCCAGCTCTCAAGGGGGGGACCGTGTAAATGAGCAGTTCTTC. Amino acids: CASSQGGDRVNEQFF.